This T cell receptor (beta chain) was sequenced for a study of regulatory T cells in long-lasting Graves disease. Germline V gene sequence: CDR1 DFQATT, CDR2 SNEGSKA (reference sequence). V gave up 1 base and J gave up 7 bases; unmatched junction bases: 8. CDR3 length equals 15 residues. Arm-PCR with iRepertoire HTBI primers amplified the CDR3 regions for these TCR beta libraries. TCRdb reprocessed the multiplex PCR reads with MiXCR, giving one entry per CDR3 protein. The table has approximately 400,000 distinct CDR3 sequences, 23% seen once. Time point of the sample: persistent/refractory GD, antithyroid drugs over 5 years with positive TRAb. RNA extracted from PBMCs served as the sequencing template.

The clonotype originates from a female donor with Graves disease. The material sequenced was peripheral blood mononuclear cells (PBMCs), taken when the disease was refractory, from a patient treated with antithyroid drugs. J is TRBJ2-1 and V is TRBV20-1; 9 bases are a match to TRBD2. The CDR3 spells CSARVLREGMNEQFF. CDR3 bases: TGCAGTGCTAGAGTTTTGCGGGAGGGCATGAATGAGCAGTTCTTC.